This TCR beta chain originates from a study of T cell responses to AZD1222 COVID-19 vaccine. As for this clone: Its antigen is unknown.

V shed 0 bases and J shed 5 bases, with 5 bases lying between them. Germline V gene sequence: CDR1 LGHNA, CDR2 YNFKEQ. The CDR3 is 14 residues long. Study-wide points: Compared with day 0, the breadth and depth of the Spike-specific TCR repertoire rose significantly after two doses of AZD1222. Nearly half of spike-specific TCRs reportedly target unmutated variant regions. Of the AZD1222 recipients, only five to seven were seropositive at baseline.

Clones were read by immunoSEQ multiplex PCR, and TCRdb kept only the in-frame ones, dropping some. Of 85,000 to 110,000 clones in the sample, 75% to 95% were seen once. The clonotype comes from an adult in good health. This material consisted of peripheral blood, taken on day 0 of AZD1222 vaccination. This chain joins TRBV4-2 and TRBJ1-6; D uncertain. The CDR3: CASSQDWNNSPLHF. The CDR3 DNA reads as TGTGCCAGCAGCCAAGATTGGAATAATTCACCCCTCCACTTT.